This record concerns one T cell receptor (beta chain) sequence. What it binds is not known. This specimen comes from a study of beta chain features in type 1 diabetes. This CDR3 has 13 amino acids. Germline CDR1 and CDR2: SGHVS and FNYEAQ. The ends lost 7 bases at V and 4 bases at J; junction bases unmatched: 2. All of the isolated RNA was reverse transcribed, so expressed TCRB transcripts were sequenced. About 3.6 million reads on average were seen across naive, central memory and regulatory T cell samples. TCRdb's table, derived via immunoSEQ multiplex PCR, lists solely in-frame clones and lacks some. The repertoire holds 450,000 to 550,000 clones, with about 32% as singletons. The authors sorted CD4+ naive, central memory, regulatory and stem cell-like memory cells via CD45RO/CCR7/CD25/CD127/CD95/CD27. Findings and caveats of the study: Using cDNA template may skew counts toward highly expressing activated cells. For patients, the naive, central memory and Treg TCRB repertoires appeared more alike than for healthy donors.

The source material was naive CD4+ T cells from blood. The V and J genes are TRBV7-6 and TRBJ2-2, with 8 bases that match TRBD2. This clonotype was sampled from a man between 18 and 35 years old in good health. CDR3 nucleotide sequence: TGTGCCAGCATAGCGGGACTCACCGGGGAGCTGTTTTTT. Translated: CASIAGLTGELFF.